This T cell receptor (beta chain) was retrieved from a study of T cells in tuberculosis. Across the whole study: CD1B tetramers identified T cells specific for mycobacterial lipid GMM. Study-wide results and caveats: The stringent gate may have excluded weak CD1B-GMM tetramer binders.

Sorting used thawed, overnight-rested PBMC stained with anti-CD3, a viability dye and GMM-loaded CD1B tetramer. C32 glucose monomycolate from Rhodococcus equi was loaded onto the CD1B tetramers. Tetramer-sorted PBMC had been CD14 monocyte-depleted before freezing. Each donor contributed 75,000 to 100,000 sorted tetramer-negative cells. CDR1 is MNHEY, CDR2 SVGAGI, per germline. The CDR3 is 13 residues long. The V end was cut by 0 bases, the J end by 5 bases, with 8 bases between. This clone occurred once. Profiled with immunoSEQ multiplex PCR; TCRdb holds only in-frame clones, not every one. The table shows roughly 92,000 clones, with approximately 90% occurring only once.

This TCR was recovered from an adult woman with latent tuberculosis. The sequencing sample was made of CD1b-GMM tetramer-negative cells sorted from PBMCs. This chain uses TRBV6-5 with TRBJ2-7; D call uncertain. CDR3 DNA: TGTGCCAGCAGTTACTCGTTCCCAAACGAGCAGTACTTC. It yields the protein CASSYSFPNEQYF.